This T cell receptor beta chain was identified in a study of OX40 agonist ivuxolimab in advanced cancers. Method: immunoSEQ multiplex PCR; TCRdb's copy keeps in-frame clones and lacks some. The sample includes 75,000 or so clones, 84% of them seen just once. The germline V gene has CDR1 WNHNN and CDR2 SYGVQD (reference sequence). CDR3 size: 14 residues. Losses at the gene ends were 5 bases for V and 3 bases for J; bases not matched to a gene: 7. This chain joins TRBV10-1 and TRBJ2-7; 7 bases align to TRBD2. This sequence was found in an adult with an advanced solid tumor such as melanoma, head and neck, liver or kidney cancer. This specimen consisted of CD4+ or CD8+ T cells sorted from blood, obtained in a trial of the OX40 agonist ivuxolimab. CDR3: CASSPSGAIYEQYF. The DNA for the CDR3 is TGCGCCAGCAGTCCCAGCGGGGCCATCTACGAGCAGTACTTC.